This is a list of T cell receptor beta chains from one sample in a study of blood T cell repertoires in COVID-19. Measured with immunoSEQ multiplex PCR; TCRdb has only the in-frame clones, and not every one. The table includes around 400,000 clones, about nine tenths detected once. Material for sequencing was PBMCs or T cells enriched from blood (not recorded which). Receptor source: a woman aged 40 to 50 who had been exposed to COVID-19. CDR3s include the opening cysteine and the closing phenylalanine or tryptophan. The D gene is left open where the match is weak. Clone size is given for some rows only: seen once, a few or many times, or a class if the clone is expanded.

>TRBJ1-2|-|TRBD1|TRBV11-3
CASSRDSDYGYTF
TGTGCCAGCAGCCGGGACAGCGACTATGGCTACACCTTC
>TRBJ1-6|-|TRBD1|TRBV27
CASKIRDRGDNSPLHF
TGTGCCAGTAAGATCCGGGACAGGGGTGATAATTCACCCCTCCACTTT
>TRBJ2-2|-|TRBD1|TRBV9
CASSGKTGINTGELFF
TGTGCCAGCAGCGGGAAGACAGGGATCAACACCGGGGAGCTGTTTTTT
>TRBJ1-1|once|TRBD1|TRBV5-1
CASSLGQGVDTEAFF
TGCGCCAGCAGCTTGGGACAGGGGGTGGACACTGAAGCTTTCTTT
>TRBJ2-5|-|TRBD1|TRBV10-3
CAISQTGTQETQYF
TGTGCCATCAGCCAGACAGGGACCCAAGAGACCCAGTACTTC
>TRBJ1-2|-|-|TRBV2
CASRRLLYGYTF
TGTGCCAGCAGGAGACTGCTTTATGGCTACACCTTC
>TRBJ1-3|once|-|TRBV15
CATSRDLQGSGNTIYF
TGTGCCACCAGCAGAGATCTACAGGGTTCTGGAAACACCATATATTTT
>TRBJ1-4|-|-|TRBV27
CASSGVATNEKLFF
TGTGCCAGCAGTGGAGTGGCAACTAATGAAAAACTGTTTTTT
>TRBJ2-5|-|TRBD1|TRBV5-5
CASSLETGLRETQYF
TGTGCCAGCAGCTTGGAGACAGGGCTTAGGGAGACCCAGTACTTC
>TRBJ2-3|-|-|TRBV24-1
CATSDGGQVADTQYF
TGTGCCACCAGTGATGGTGGGCAGGTCGCAGATACGCAGTATTTT
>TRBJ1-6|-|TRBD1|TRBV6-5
CASRGTGENSPLHF
TGTGCCAGCAGGGGAACAGGGGAGAATTCACCCCTCCACTTT
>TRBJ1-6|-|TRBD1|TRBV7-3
CASREGTGDNSPLHF
TGTGCCAGCAGGGAGGGGACAGGGGATAATTCACCCCTCCACTTT
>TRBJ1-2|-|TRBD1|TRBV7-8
CASSDRGSDYGYTF
TGTGCCAGCAGTGACAGGGGATCCGACTATGGCTACACCTTC
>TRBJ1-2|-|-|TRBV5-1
CASSLSLQGNYGYTF
TGCGCCAGCAGCTTATCCTTACAGGGTAACTATGGCTACACCTTC
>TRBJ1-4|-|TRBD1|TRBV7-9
CASSPRDRGEKLFF
TGTGCCAGCAGCCCCCGGGACAGGGGGGAAAAACTGTTTTTT
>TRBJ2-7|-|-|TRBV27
CASSFMGTYEQYF
TGTGCCAGCAGTTTTATGGGCACCTACGAGCAGTACTTC
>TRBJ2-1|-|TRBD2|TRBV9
CASSVTSGGAHNEQFF
TGTGCCAGCAGCGTAACTAGCGGGGGCGCACACAATGAGCAGTTCTTC
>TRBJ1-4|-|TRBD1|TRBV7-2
CASSLAPGGEKLFF
TGTGCCAGCAGCTTAGCGCCAGGGGGAGAAAAACTGTTTTTT
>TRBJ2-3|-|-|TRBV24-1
CATSASNRVRTDTQYF
TGTGCCACCAGTGCCTCCAACAGGGTCCGCACAGATACGCAGTATTTT
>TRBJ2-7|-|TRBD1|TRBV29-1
CSVAGQASYEQYF
TGCAGCGTTGCTGGACAGGCTTCCTACGAGCAGTACTTC
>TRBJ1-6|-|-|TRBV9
CASSRTGQSNSPLHF
TGTGCCAGCAGCAGGACGGGACAAAGCAATTCACCCCTCCACTTT
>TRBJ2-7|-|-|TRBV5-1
CASSLEGVQVSYEQYF
TGCGCCAGCAGCTTGGAGGGAGTGCAGGTCTCCTACGAGCAGTACTTC
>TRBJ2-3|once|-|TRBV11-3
CASSRRRAMFTDTQYF
TGTGCCAGCAGCCGACGGAGGGCCATGTTCACAGATACGCAGTATTTT
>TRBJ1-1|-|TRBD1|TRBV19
CASRDNRGRGPEDTEAFF
TGTGCCAGTAGGGATAACAGGGGGCGCGGGCCTGAGGACACTGAAGCTTTCTTT
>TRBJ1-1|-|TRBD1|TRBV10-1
CASSAGGYTEAFF
TGCGCCAGCAGCGCAGGGGGCTACACTGAAGCTTTCTTT
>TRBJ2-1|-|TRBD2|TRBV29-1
CSVGLAGANEQFF
TGCAGCGTTGGACTAGCGGGAGCCAATGAGCAGTTCTTC
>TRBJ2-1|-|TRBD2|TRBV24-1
CATRAGLAGSYNEQFF
TGTGCCACCAGGGCCGGACTAGCGGGCTCCTACAATGAGCAGTTCTTC
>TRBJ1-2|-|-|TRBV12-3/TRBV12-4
CASWSGGGYTF
TGTGCCAGTTGGTCCGGGGGTGGCTACACCTTC
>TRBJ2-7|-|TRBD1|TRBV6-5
CASTRDSSSSYEQYF
TGTGCCAGCACTAGGGACAGCTCGAGCTCCTACGAGCAGTACTTC
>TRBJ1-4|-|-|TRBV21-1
CASSKTRDSQHEKLFF
TGTGCCAGCAGCAAAACCCGGGACTCCCAACATGAAAAACTGTTTTTT
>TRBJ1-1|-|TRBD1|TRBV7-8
CASSPRDRNTEAFF
TGTGCCAGCAGCCCCCGGGACAGGAACACTGAAGCTTTCTTT
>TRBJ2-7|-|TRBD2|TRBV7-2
CASSLPGLAGGGSYEQYF
TGTGCCAGCAGCCTCCCAGGACTAGCGGGAGGCGGGTCCTACGAGCAGTACTTC
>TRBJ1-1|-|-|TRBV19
CASRGSPQGTEAFF
TGTGCCAGTAGGGGTTCACCTCAGGGCACTGAAGCTTTCTTT
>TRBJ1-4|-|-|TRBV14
CASSQEKGFNNEKLFF
TGTGCCAGCAGCCAAGAAAAGGGGTTTAATAATGAAAAACTGTTTTTT
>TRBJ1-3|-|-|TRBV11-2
CASSPGKPGNTIYF
TGTGCCAGCAGCCCCGGGAAGCCTGGAAACACCATATATTTT
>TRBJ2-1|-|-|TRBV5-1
CASSLTGTYNEQFF
TGCGCCAGCAGCTTGACAGGGACCTACAATGAGCAGTTCTTC
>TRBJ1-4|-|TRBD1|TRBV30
CAWSVARTGTNEKLFF
TGTGCCTGGAGTGTAGCCCGGACAGGAACTAATGAAAAACTGTTTTTT
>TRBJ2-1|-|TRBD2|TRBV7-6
CASSLSFRLADYNEQFF
TGTGCCAGCAGCTTATCGTTTCGACTAGCGGATTACAATGAGCAGTTCTTC
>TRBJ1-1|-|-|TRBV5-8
CASEETALNTEAFF
TGTGCCAGCGAGGAGACAGCGTTGAACACTGAAGCTTTCTTT
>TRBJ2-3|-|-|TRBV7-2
CASSLGSAATQYF
TGTGCCAGCAGCTTAGGTTCCGCGGCCACGCAGTATTTT
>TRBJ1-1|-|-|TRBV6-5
CASRGAFLGDTEAFF
TGTGCCAGCAGAGGAGCCTTTTTAGGGGACACTGAAGCTTTCTTT
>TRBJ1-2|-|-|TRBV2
CASSELRARNYGYTF
TGTGCCAGCAGTGAACTCAGGGCTCGGAACTATGGCTACACCTTC
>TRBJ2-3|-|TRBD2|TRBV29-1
CSVDQGGRTDTQYF
TGCAGCGTTGACCAGGGAGGGCGCACAGATACGCAGTATTTT
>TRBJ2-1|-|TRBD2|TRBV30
CAWSLLSSGYNEQFF
TGTGCCTGGAGTCTTCTGTCTAGCGGGTACAATGAGCAGTTCTTC
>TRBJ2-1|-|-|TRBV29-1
CSVSRQSHNEQFF
TGCAGCGTTTCCCGACAGTCCCACAATGAGCAGTTCTTC